These 22 T cell receptor beta chains were sequenced from one sample in a study of blood T cell repertoires in COVID-19. Here immunoSEQ multiplex PCR was the method, and the copy in TCRdb shows in-frame clones only, minus some. The sample holds about 4,700 clones, around four fifths seen once. Sequencing was carried out using peripheral blood. These receptor sequences come from a human donor with active or convalescent COVID-19. The donor label of this sample is uncertain.

V gene TRBV3-1 (or the pseudogene TRBV3-2) combines with J gene TRBJ1-4; 11 nucleotides match TRBD1. V gave up 4 bases and J gave up 8 bases; unmatched junction bases: 6. Germline CDR1 and CDR2: LGHDT and YNNKEL (reference sequence). This CDR3 has 15 residues. CDR3 residues: CASSRGQGAGEKLFF. The CDR3, as DNA: TGTGCCAGCAGCCGTGGACAGGGGGCGGGGGAAAAACTGTTTTTT.

The chain carries TRBV21-1 and TRBJ1-1; TRBD1, as called in the table, went unchecked against the DNA. TRBV21-1 is a listed pseudogene. The CDR3 spans 14 residues. The CDR3 nucleotides are TGTGCCAGCAGCAATCACCAGGGGGATACTGAAGCTTTCTTT. It yields the protein CASSNHQGDTEAFF.

V gene TRBV6-5 combines with J gene TRBJ2-3; TRBD2 aligns across 10 bases. Germline-derived CDR1 and CDR2 are MNHEY and SVGAGI. This CDR3 comprises 15 residues. V trimming: 6 bases; J trimming: 2 bases; junction bases outside the gene matches: 5. The CDR3 loop reads CASRSSGSVTDTQYF. CDR3 nucleotides: TGTGCCAGCAGATCTAGCGGGAGTGTCACAGATACGCAGTATTTT.

The table lists this clone with a count of one. The gene calls are TRBV24-1 and TRBJ2-5, with D perhaps matching TRBD2 (7 bases). Trimming cost V 1 base and J 5 bases, with 16 bases left between them. CDR3 length: 16 residues. Germline CDR1 KGHDR, CDR2 SFDVKD. This CDR3 reads CATSDLGVGGRETQYF. The CDR3 nucleotides read TGTGCCACCAGTGATTTAGGGGTGGGGGGGCGCGAGACCCAGTACTTC.

The genes are TRBV6-5 and TRBJ1-1; D is perhaps TRBD1 (5 bases). Trimming cost V 6 bases and J 1 base, with 9 bases left between them. The CDR3 contains 13 residues. In germline, CDR1 is MNHEY, CDR2 SVGAGI. As DNA, the CDR3 is TGTGCCAGCAGGCGGGGGGAGAACACTGAAGCTTTCTTT. Translated, it gives CASRRGENTEAFF.

The V call is TRBV5-4, the J call TRBJ2-3, with 11 bases aligning to TRBD2. J gave up 2 bases and V 4 bases, and 9 bases lay outside the gene matches. Germline V gives CDR1 SGHNT, CDR2 YYREEE (reference sequence). CDR3 length equals 17 residues. CDR3 region: CASSPFIAGGPTDTQYF. The CDR3 DNA reads as TGTGCCAGCAGCCCCTTCATAGCGGGAGGGCCCACAGATACGCAGTATTTT.

This clone was counted a few times. The rearrangement links TRBV6-5 to TRBJ2-7; TRBD1 aligns across 8 bases. After removal of 0 bases from V and 6 bases from J, the junction contained 10 bases not matched to a gene. CDR3 length: 16 residues. Germline CDR1 reads MNHEY; CDR2 reads SVGAGI. The DNA of the CDR3 is TGTGCCAGCAGTTACTCGTGGGCAGGGGGCGCGGGCGAGCAGTACTTC. Translation gives CASSYSWAGGAGEQYF.

This clone was seen a handful of times. The chain links TRBV9 to TRBJ2-1, with 12 bases matching TRBD2. The CDR3 has 15 amino acids. Germline CDR1 and CDR2: SGDLS and YYNGEE. The V gene end was trimmed by 4 bases and the J gene end by 9 bases; junction bases not matched to a gene: 8. The CDR3 here is CASSPLAGGPLEQFF. CDR3 DNA: TGTGCCAGCAGCCCGCTAGCGGGAGGGCCGCTTGAGCAGTTCTTC.

This clone is labeled medium-sized. The chain joins TRBV10-3 to TRBJ2-3; 8 bases align to TRBD1. CDR1 and CDR2 from the germline V gene are ENHRY and SYGVKD. The CDR3 runs 15 residues. V lost 3 bases, J lost 6 bases, and 8 bases stayed unmatched. The CDR3 reads CAISDGGQEVDTQYF. CDR3 coding DNA: TGTGCCATCAGTGACGGGGGACAGGAGGTTGATACGCAGTATTTT.

The gene calls are TRBV7-2 and TRBJ2-3; 11 positions agree with TRBD2. J gave up 4 bases and V 4 bases, and 7 bases lay outside the gene matches. The CDR3 is 16 amino acids. Germline V CDR1 and CDR2: SGHTA, FQGNSA. The CDR3 region is CASSWLAGGQSDTQYF. The DNA of the CDR3 is TGTGCCAGCAGCTGGTTAGCGGGAGGGCAATCAGATACGCAGTATTTT.

The chain uses TRBV5-1 and TRBJ1-2, with TRBD1 identical over 8 bases. V lost 4 bases to trimming and J lost 8 bases; unmatched junction nucleotides: 10. Germline CDR1 SGHRS, CDR2 YFSETQ. The CDR3 runs to 14 residues. The CDR3 region is CASSPRGRGTGYTF. As DNA, the CDR3 is TGCGCCAGCAGCCCCAGGGGGCGCGGGACCGGCTACACCTTC.

The chain employs TRBV4-2 and TRBJ2-1, with a weak D call TRBD2 (6 bases). Germline V lookup: CDR1 LGHNA, CDR2 YNFKEQ. The CDR3 runs 13 residues. The germline V and J ends were trimmed by 4 bases and 10 bases, with 14 bases remaining between them. CDR3 sequence: CASSLTSASEQFF. In DNA, the CDR3 is TGTGCCAGCAGCCTGACTAGTGCCAGCGAGCAGTTCTTC.

This chain connects TRBV7-2 to TRBJ1-2, with 7 bases that match TRBD1. Looked up from germline, CDR1 is SGHTA and CDR2 is FQGNSA. V was pared by 2 bases and J by 5 bases, with 2 bases of the junction left unmatched. The CDR3 runs to 13 residues. In DNA form, the CDR3 reads TGTGCCAGCAGCTTAAGACAGGGTTATGGCTACACCTTC. As protein: CASSLRQGYGYTF.

The chain recombines TRBV30 with TRBJ1-6, with TRBD1 as a possible D gene (5 bases). Germline V gene lookup returns CDR1 GTSNPN and CDR2 SVGIG (reference sequence). The CDR3 totals 13 residues. V shed 5 bases and J shed 14 bases, with 19 bases lying between them. The CDR3: CAWATVLSGALHF. The DNA of the CDR3 is TGTGCCTGGGCGACAGTCCTCAGTGGGGCCCTCCACTTT.

V is TRBV30 and J is TRBJ2-3; 7 bases agree with TRBD2. V lost 4 bases, J lost 2 bases, and 6 bases stayed unmatched. CDR3 length: 14 amino acids. Per the germline V gene, CDR1 is GTSNPN and CDR2 is SVGIG (reference sequence). The CDR3 nucleotides read TGTGCCTGGACCGGACTAGGGGACACAGATACGCAGTATTTT. Protein: CAWTGLGDTDTQYF.

The V gene is TRBV3-1 (or the pseudogene TRBV3-2), the J gene TRBJ1-5, with 8 bases identical to TRBD1. Germline V CDR1 and CDR2: LGHDT, YNNKEL (reference sequence). CDR3 length: 15 amino acids. The junction had 5 bases not matched to a gene; V was cut back by 0 bases and J by 7 bases. In DNA form, the CDR3 reads TGTGCCAGCAGCCAAGAACTGACAGGGGCCCAGCCCCAGCATTTT. Translated, it gives CASSQELTGAQPQHF.

V usage is TRBV21-1 and J usage is TRBJ1-2; TRBD1 is taken as the D call from the table, unchecked against the DNA. TRBV21-1 is labeled a pseudogene. The CDR3 is 17 residues long. CDR3 in DNA: TGTGCCAGCAGCAAAGTTAAAGGGGACACCACTAACTATGGCTACACCTTC. The encoded protein is CASSKVKGDTTNYGYTF.

The CDR3 DNA reads TGTGCCAGTAGTAGGGGCAGGGGGGGCAATCAGCCCCAGCATTTT. It codes for CASSRGRGGNQPQHF. This rearrangement joins TRBV19 to TRBJ1-5, with 7 positions matching TRBD1. V trimming: 4 bases; J trimming: 2 bases; junction bases outside the gene matches: 5. The length of the CDR3 is 15 residues. Germline values: CDR1 LNHDA, CDR2 SQIVND (reference sequence).

V and J are TRBV30 and TRBJ2-2; TRBD1 aligns across 8 bases. Germline V gives CDR1 GTSNPN, CDR2 SVGIG (reference sequence). The J segment lost 2 bases and the V segment lost 5 bases, leaving 1 base of the junction unmatched. The CDR3 consists of 13 residues. CDR3 nucleotide sequence: TGTGCCTGGGGGACAGGCAACACCGGGGAGCTGTTTTTT. Amino acids: CAWGTGNTGELFF.

The count of this clone is one. The chain carries TRBV7-9 and TRBJ2-5; 9 positions agree with TRBD1. V gave up 4 bases and J gave up 4 bases; unmatched junction bases: 4. The length of the CDR3 is 14 residues. Germline V gene sequence: CDR1 SEHNR, CDR2 FQNEAQ (reference sequence). The CDR3 nucleotides are TGTGCCAGCAGCTCCGGGACAGGGCGAGAGACCCAGTACTTC. This codes for CASSSGTGRETQYF.

This clone turned up a few times. The V call is TRBV5-1, the J call TRBJ2-1, with 14 bases fitting TRBD2. V shed 6 bases, J shed 10 bases, and the junction held 9 bases outside the gene matches. CDR1 is SGHRS, CDR2 YFSETQ, per germline. The CDR3 is 15 amino acids. CDR3 sequence reads: CASTPTSGRAREQFF. CDR3 bases: TGCGCCAGCACCCCGACTAGCGGGAGGGCCCGGGAGCAGTTCTTC.

The J gene is TRBJ2-1, the V gene TRBV12-3 or TRBV12-4; D not resolved. Trimming removed 5 bases from V and 6 bases from J, with 8 bases in between. The CDR3 is made up of 12 amino acids. In nucleotides, the CDR3 is TGTGCCAGCAGTAATTCTGTCAATGAGCAGTTCTTC. The encoded protein is CASSNSVNEQFF.